This T cell receptor beta chain derives from a study of T cell responses to AZD1222 COVID-19 vaccine. Clones were sequenced by immunoSEQ multiplex PCR, and TCRdb holds only the in-frame ones, with some missing. Among roughly 130,000 clones, approximately 83% were seen once, and the ten largest hold approximately 1.7%. The CDR3 is 16 amino acids. V lost 1 base, J lost 6 bases, and 16 bases lay in between. The V gene's germline CDR1 is GTSNPN and CDR2 SVGIG (reference sequence). Material: peripheral blood, obtained on day 0 of AZD1222 vaccination. The V gene is TRBV30, the J gene TRBJ1-6; tentative D call: TRBD1 (6 bases). The TCR comes from an adult in good health. The DNA of the CDR3 is TGTGCCTGGAGTGGGACGGATTGGACAGTTAATTCACCCCTCCACTTT. It specifies CAWSGTDWTVNSPLHF.